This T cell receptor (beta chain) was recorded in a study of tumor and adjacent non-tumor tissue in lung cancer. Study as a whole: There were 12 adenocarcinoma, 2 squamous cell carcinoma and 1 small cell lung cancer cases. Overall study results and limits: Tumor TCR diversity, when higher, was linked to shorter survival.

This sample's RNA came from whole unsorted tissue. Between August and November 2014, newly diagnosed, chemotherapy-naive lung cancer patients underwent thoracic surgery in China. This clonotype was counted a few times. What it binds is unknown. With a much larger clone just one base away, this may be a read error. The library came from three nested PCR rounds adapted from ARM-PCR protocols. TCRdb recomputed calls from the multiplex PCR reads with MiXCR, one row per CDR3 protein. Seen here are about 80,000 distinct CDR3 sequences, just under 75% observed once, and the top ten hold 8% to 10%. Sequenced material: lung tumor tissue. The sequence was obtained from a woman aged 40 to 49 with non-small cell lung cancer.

The CDR3 spells CASSKVYPRELFF. The DNA for the CDR3 is TGTGCCAGCAGCAAAGTATACCCCCGGGAGCTGTTTTTT. This sequence joins TRBV5-6 and TRBJ2-2; no firm D call. This CDR3 is 13 amino acids long. Trimming cost V 4 bases and J 9 bases, with 13 bases left between them. From germline, CDR1 is SGHDT and CDR2 YYEEEE.